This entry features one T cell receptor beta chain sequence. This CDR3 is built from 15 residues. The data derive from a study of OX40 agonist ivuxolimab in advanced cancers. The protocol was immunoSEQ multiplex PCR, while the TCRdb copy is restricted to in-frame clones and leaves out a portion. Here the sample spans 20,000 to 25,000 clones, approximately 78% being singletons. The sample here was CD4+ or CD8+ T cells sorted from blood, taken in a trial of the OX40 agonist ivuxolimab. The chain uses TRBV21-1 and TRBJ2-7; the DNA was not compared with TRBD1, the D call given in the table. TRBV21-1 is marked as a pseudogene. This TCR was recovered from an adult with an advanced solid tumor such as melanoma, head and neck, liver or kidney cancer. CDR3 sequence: CASSKIGQVGDEQYF. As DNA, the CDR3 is TGTGCCAGCAGCAAGATTGGACAGGTTGGCGACGAGCAGTACTTC.